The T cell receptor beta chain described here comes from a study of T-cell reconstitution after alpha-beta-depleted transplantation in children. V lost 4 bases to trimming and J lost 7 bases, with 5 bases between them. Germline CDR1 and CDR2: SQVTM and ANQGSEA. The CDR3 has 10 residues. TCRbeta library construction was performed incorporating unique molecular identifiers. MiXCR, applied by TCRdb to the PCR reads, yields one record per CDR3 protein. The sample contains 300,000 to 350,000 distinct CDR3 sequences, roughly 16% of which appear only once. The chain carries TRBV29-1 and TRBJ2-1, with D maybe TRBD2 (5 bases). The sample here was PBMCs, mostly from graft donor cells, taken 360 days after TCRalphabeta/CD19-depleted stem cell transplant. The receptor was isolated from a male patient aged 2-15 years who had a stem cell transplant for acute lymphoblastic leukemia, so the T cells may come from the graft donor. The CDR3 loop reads CSVGLNEQFF. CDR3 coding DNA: TGCAGCGTTGGACTAAATGAGCAGTTCTTC.